The clone carrying this T cell receptor (beta chain) was picked up a small number of times. Its antigen is unknown. For every donor, a draw yielded roughly 9.3 milliliters of peripheral blood. This sample is part of a study of blood T cells in healthy people across ages. Study-wide results and limits: Lack of knowledge of donor CMV status possibly confounded expanded clonotype changes.

V was clipped by 5 bases and J by 7 bases; unmatched bases: 11. CDR3 length: 15 amino acids. The use of a sample-barcoded 5' primer and a J-beta primer mix characterized a second PCR of roughly 6 to 12 cycles. Researchers report that a template-switch adaptor with 12 random nucleotides tagged each cDNA molecule. Each CDR3 protein gets one entry after TCRdb re-called the 5' RACE reads with MiXCR. The table shows about 780,000 distinct CDR3 sequences, with 35% to 50% occurring only once. The chain employs TRBV12-3 or TRBV12-4 and TRBJ2-1; 7 nucleotides match TRBD1. The sequence derives from a man aged 80 or over in good health. The sequenced material came from blood. CDR3 nucleotides: TGTGCCAGCAGTACTCGCCGTAAGACAGGGAATGAGCAGTTCTTC. Amino acids: CASSTRRKTGNEQFF.